One TCR beta chain is described in this entry. What it binds is not known. The record originates from a study of CD8 T cells in ankylosing spondylitis. Study observations and caveats: Previous work reported some of these motif variants in the synovial fluid and blood of reactive arthritis. Matched synovial fluid from ankylosing spondylitis patients was reported to be enriched for disease-linked clones.

In making TCR beta libraries, quantitative 5'-RACE with molecular barcodes was used. A single record per CDR3 protein comes from TCRdb applying MiXCR to the 5' RACE reads. This table holds tens of thousands of distinct CDR3 sequences, 6% found once. The CDR3 is 15 amino acids. CDR1 is SGHRS, CDR2 YFSETQ, per germline. Trimming pared 0 bases from V and 1 base from J, leaving 10 bases between. This TCR was sampled from a male donor with ankylosing spondylitis or in good health (not recorded which). What was sequenced was blood, either unsorted or a sorted T cell fraction (not recorded which). V and J are TRBV5-1 and TRBJ1-1, with D possibly being TRBD1 (5 bases). For the CDR3, the DNA is TGCGCCAGCAGCTTGGTTTCAGGGAGGAACACTGAAGCTTTCTTT. Protein sequence: CASSLVSGRNTEAFF.